This record covers a single T cell receptor (beta chain). Compared with germline, one end of the junction differs, possibly owing to a read error. CDR1 and CDR2 from the germline V gene are KGHDR and SFDVKD. CDR3 length: 17 residues. The data originate from a study of blood T cells in healthy people across ages. A second PCR of 7 to 11 cycles used a sample-barcoded 5' primer and a J-beta primer mix. TCRdb called the 5' RACE reads again in MiXCR, with one record for every CDR3 protein. The sample contains approximately 290,000 distinct CDR3 sequences, roughly a quarter of which appear only once. The sequenced sample was blood. The TCR was taken from a woman in her 70s in good health. The chain has TRBV24-1 and TRBJ2-1; TRBD1 or TRBD2 may be the D gene (6 bases each). DNA of the CDR3: TGTGCCGCCAGTGACCCGGGCCTACGGGGGCCGGGCAATGAGCAGTTCTTC. Translation: CAASDPGLRGPGNEQFF.